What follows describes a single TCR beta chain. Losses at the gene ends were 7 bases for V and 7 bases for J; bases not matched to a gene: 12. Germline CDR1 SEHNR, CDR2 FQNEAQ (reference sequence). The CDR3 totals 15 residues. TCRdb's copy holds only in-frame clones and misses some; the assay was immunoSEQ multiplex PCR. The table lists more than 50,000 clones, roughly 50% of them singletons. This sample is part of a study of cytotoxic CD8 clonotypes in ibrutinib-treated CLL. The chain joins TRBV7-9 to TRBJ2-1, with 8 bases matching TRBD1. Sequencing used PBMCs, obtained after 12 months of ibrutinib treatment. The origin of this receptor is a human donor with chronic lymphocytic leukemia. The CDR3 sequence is CASILAQGAKNEQFF. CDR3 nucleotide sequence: TGTGCCAGCATCCTAGCCCAGGGGGCTAAGAATGAGCAGTTCTTC.